A selection of T cell receptor beta chains follows, all from one sample in a study of shared clonotypes between healthy human individuals. Repertoires were generated with immunoSEQ multiplex PCR, while TCRdb's copy carries only in-frame clones and drops some. The data contain millions of clones, 80% to 95% of them singletons. The material sequenced was naive CD4+ T cells from PBMCs. These receptors came from a man aged 18 to 29 in good health. Some clones in this sample may be carry-over from other donors' samples. Both conserved end residues are part of each CDR3. A D gene is named only where the DNA matches it firmly. For some rows the clone size is stated as once, few or many, or as a class when expanded; others skip it.

size	D	V	J	CDR3	DNA
once	.	TRBV25-1	TRBJ2-3	CASSYTSNTQYF	TGTGCCAGCAGTTATACTAGCAATACGCAGTATTTT
.	.	TRBV11-2	TRBJ1-5	CASSPRHNQPQHF	TGTGCCAGCAGCCCCCGACATAATCAGCCCCAGCATTTT
.	TRBD2	TRBV15	TRBJ2-4	CATSRDMGRIWTSGRAIAKNIQYF	TGTGCCACCAGCAGAGATATGGGACGGATTTGGACTAGCGGGAGGGCCATAGCCAAAAACATTCAGTACTTC
.	.	TRBV28	TRBJ2-7	CASRVPGGGPYEQYF	TGTGCCAGCAGGGTTCCAGGGGGAGGCCCCTACGAGCAGTACTTC
.	TRBD2	TRBV19	TRBJ2-7	CASSWTSGVFEQYF	TGTGCCAGTAGCTGGACTAGCGGGGTCTTTGAGCAGTACTTC
.	.	TRBV10-3	TRBJ2-3	CAISESGKRSNTDTQYF	TGTGCCATCAGTGAGTCGGGTAAGCGGAGCAACACAGATACGCAGTATTTT
.	.	TRBV6-5	TRBJ1-1	CASSYSREGKNTEAFF	TGTGCCAGCAGTTACTCGAGGGAAGGAAAAAACACTGAAGCTTTCTTT
few	.	TRBV4-3	TRBJ1-1	CASSQVGRGDTEAFF	TGCGCCAGCAGCCAAGTTGGCCGGGGGGACACTGAAGCTTTCTTT
.	.	TRBV6-5	TRBJ2-7	CASSYSWGPYEQYF	TGTGCCAGCAGTTACTCGTGGGGACCCTACGAGCAGTACTTC
.	.	TRBV28	TRBJ1-2	CASSYQDRPNYGYTF	TGTGCCAGCAGCTACCAGGACAGACCCAACTATGGCTACACCTTC
.	TRBD1	TRBV28	TRBJ1-3	CASSWTGAGNTIYF	TGTGCCAGCAGTTGGACAGGGGCTGGAAACACCATATATTTT
.	.	TRBV29-1	TRBJ1-3	CSVEGGPGNTIYF	TGCAGCGTTGAAGGAGGCCCTGGAAACACCATATATTTT
.	.	TRBV9	TRBJ2-1	CASSDGSHRDRQFF	TGTGCCAGCAGCGATGGATCCCACAGGGATCGGCAGTTCTTC
.	.	TRBV28	TRBJ2-6	CASSFRGGSGANVLTF	TGTGCCAGCAGTTTCCGAGGAGGGTCTGGGGCCAACGTCCTGACTTTC
.	.	TRBV5-1	TRBJ1-3	CASSSDSGGNTIYF	TGCGCCAGCAGCTCGGACAGCGGGGGAAACACCATATATTTT
.	.	TRBV9	TRBJ2-7	CASSVGGGSGYEQYF	TGTGCCAGCAGCGTAGGAGGGGGGAGTGGATACGAGCAGTACTTC
.	TRBD1	TRBV7-3	TRBJ1-1	CASSLSGGNTEAFF	TGTGCCAGCAGCTTATCAGGGGGTAACACTGAAGCTTTCTTT
.	TRBD1	TRBV5-4	TRBJ2-3	CASSSPGQGALDTQYF	TGTGCCAGCAGCTCGCCGGGACAGGGGGCTTTAGATACGCAGTATTTT
.	.	TRBV2	TRBJ2-7	CASRASLYEQYF	TGTGCCAGCAGGGCTAGTCTCTACGAGCAGTACTTC
.	.	TRBV5-4	TRBJ2-3	CASSSTVTDTQYF	TGTGCCAGCAGCTCGACTGTTACAGATACGCAGTATTTT
.	.	TRBV28	TRBJ1-1	CASSSQGLGNTEAFF	TGTGCCAGCAGTTCACAGGGATTGGGGAACACTGAAGCTTTCTTT
.	TRBD2	TRBV5-1	TRBJ2-2	CASSFLAGDTGELFF	TGCGCCAGCAGCTTTCTAGCGGGGGACACCGGGGAGCTGTTTTTT
.	.	TRBV7-2	TRBJ2-7	CASSLGRAARSYEQYF	TGTGCCAGCAGCTTAGGTCGAGCGGCGAGGTCCTACGAGCAGTACTTC